This TCR beta chain was identified in a study of CD8+ T cells in alopecia areata. Across the study: Each of the treated patients was given oral tofacitinib, 5 to 10 mg twice daily, for moderate-to-severe alopecia areata. Study-wide results and limits: Lesional scalp displayed greater clonality than normal scalp, most notably in alopecia totalis/universalis.

RNA extraction and reverse transcription yielded cDNA as sequencing template. Clones were read by immunoSEQ multiplex PCR, and TCRdb kept only the in-frame ones, dropping some. Here the sample spans about 190,000 clones, roughly 60% being singletons. Note on this clone: Its antigen is unknown.

Treatment here: oral pan-JAK inhibitor, 5-10 mg twice daily. The clonotype was recovered from a human donor with alopecia areata. The specimen was CD4+ T cells sorted from blood, collected at week 24, from a patient treated with tofacitinib.

CDR3 DNA: TGTGCCAGCAGACCTTCGGACAGGGAAGGTGAGCAGTACTTC. Translation: CASRPSDREGEQYF. The V and J genes are TRBV28 and TRBJ2-7; the match to TRBD1 covers 8 bases. Germline CDR1 MDHEN, CDR2 SYDVKM. The CDR3 has 14 residues. V shed 6 bases and J 7 bases; nucleotides not matched to a gene: 11.